This is a list of T cell receptor beta chains from one sample in a study of T-cell reconstitution after alpha-beta-depleted transplantation in children. TCRdb re-called the PCR reads through MiXCR, storing one row per CDR3 protein. The sample holds 330,000 or so distinct CDR3 sequences, roughly a tenth seen once. Source: PBMCs, taken before TCRalphabeta/CD19-depleted stem cell transplant. Receptors were obtained from a boy younger than two with acute myeloid leukemia, due to receive a stem cell transplant. Both conserved end residues are part of each CDR3. Fields, in order: V gene, J gene, clone size, D gene, CDR3 DNA, CDR3 protein. D genes are given only for firm matches. The size of a clone is reported for some rows only, either as once, few or many, or as a class for expanded clones.

v_call: TRBV28
j_call: TRBJ1-1
clone_size: many
d_call: NA
cdr3_nt: TGTGCCATCCGGGACAACACTGAAGCTTTCTTT
cdr3_aa: CAIRDNTEAFF

v_call: TRBV5-1
j_call: TRBJ1-3
clone_size: many
d_call: TRBD1
cdr3_nt: TGCGCCAGCAGCTTCTGGACAGGAGGAAACACCATATATTTT
cdr3_aa: CASSFWTGGNTIYF

v_call: TRBV29-1
j_call: TRBJ2-2
clone_size: NA
d_call: NA
cdr3_nt: TGCAGCGTTGTGAAGGGCCCACTGAACACCGGGGAGCTGTTTTTT
cdr3_aa: CSVVKGPLNTGELFF

v_call: TRBV2
j_call: TRBJ1-2
clone_size: many
d_call: TRBD1
cdr3_nt: TGTGCCAGCAGTTCCTCTGGACAGGTCTATGGCTACACCTTC
cdr3_aa: CASSSSGQVYGYTF

v_call: TRBV7-7
j_call: TRBJ2-2
clone_size: many
d_call: NA
cdr3_nt: TGTGCCAGCAGCTACGGACTCAACACCGGGGAGCTGTTTTTT
cdr3_aa: CASSYGLNTGELFF

v_call: TRBV7-9
j_call: TRBJ2-7
clone_size: many
d_call: NA
cdr3_nt: TGTGCCAGCAGCGGGGGCCTAGTTTCCGACGAGCAGTACTTC
cdr3_aa: CASSGGLVSDEQYF

v_call: TRBV25-1
j_call: TRBJ1-1
clone_size: many
d_call: NA
cdr3_nt: TGTGCCAGCACATACCTTAGTTCAGCTTTCTTT
cdr3_aa: CASTYLSSAFF

v_call: TRBV28
j_call: TRBJ2-5
clone_size: many
d_call: NA
cdr3_nt: TGTGCCAGCAGCCCAGATACGTTAGAGACCCAGTACTTC
cdr3_aa: CASSPDTLETQYF

v_call: TRBV3-1
j_call: TRBJ2-3
clone_size: many
d_call: NA
cdr3_nt: TGTGCCAGCAGCCAAGATGGGGAGGATACGCAGTATTTT
cdr3_aa: CASSQDGEDTQYF

v_call: TRBV20-1
j_call: TRBJ2-4
clone_size: few
d_call: NA
cdr3_nt: TGCAGTGCTAGGGACACTCTAGCCAAAAACATTCAGTACTTC
cdr3_aa: CSARDTLAKNIQYF

v_call: TRBV21-1
j_call: TRBJ2-7
clone_size: many
d_call: NA
cdr3_nt: TGTGCCAGCAGCGTCGTGACAGGGAACAGCTCCTACGAGCAGTACTTC
cdr3_aa: CASSVVTGNSSYEQYF

v_call: TRBV5-1
j_call: TRBJ2-7
clone_size: many
d_call: TRBD1
cdr3_nt: TGCGCCAGCAGCTTCGCGCCGGGACAGGGGAGAGGCGAGCAGTACTTC
cdr3_aa: CASSFAPGQGRGEQYF

v_call: TRBV28
j_call: TRBJ2-2
clone_size: many
d_call: NA
cdr3_nt: TGTGCCAGCACTTGGGCCGGGGAGCTGTTTTTT
cdr3_aa: CASTWAGELFF

v_call: TRBV19
j_call: TRBJ1-3
clone_size: NA
d_call: TRBD1
cdr3_nt: TGTGCCAGTAGCCCTTACCGGGACAGGGGGGAAGCAGGAAACACCATATATTTT
cdr3_aa: CASSPYRDRGEAGNTIYF

v_call: TRBV7-8
j_call: TRBJ2-3
clone_size: many
d_call: NA
cdr3_nt: TGTGCCAGCAGCGCCGACAGTGCTAGCACAGATACGCAGTATTTT
cdr3_aa: CASSADSASTDTQYF

v_call: TRBV12-3/TRBV12-4
j_call: TRBJ2-5
clone_size: many
d_call: TRBD1
cdr3_nt: TGTGCCAGCACAGGGGGTCGCTTCGAGACCCAGTACTTC
cdr3_aa: CASTGGRFETQYF

v_call: TRBV4-3
j_call: TRBJ2-2
clone_size: many
d_call: NA
cdr3_nt: TGCGCCAGCAGCCAAGCTTGGAGCTCCGGGGAGCTGTTTTTT
cdr3_aa: CASSQAWSSGELFF

v_call: TRBV5-1
j_call: TRBJ2-5
clone_size: NA
d_call: TRBD2
cdr3_nt: TGCGCCAGCAGCTCTGGACTAGCGGGGGGCACGGAGACCCAGTACTTC
cdr3_aa: CASSSGLAGGTETQYF

v_call: TRBV5-1
j_call: TRBJ2-3
clone_size: NA
d_call: NA
cdr3_nt: TGCGCCAGCAGCCCCCGGGGATACTCCACAGATACGCAGTATTTT
cdr3_aa: CASSPRGYSTDTQYF

v_call: TRBV11-2
j_call: TRBJ2-2
clone_size: many
d_call: TRBD1
cdr3_nt: TGTGCCAGCAGCTTATTTCAACACGCGGACAGGCCAGGAGGCGGGGAGCTGTTTTTT
cdr3_aa: CASSLFQHADRPGGGELFF

v_call: TRBV15
j_call: TRBJ2-5
clone_size: few
d_call: TRBD1
cdr3_nt: TGTGCCACCAGCAGCCCAGGGGACAGGGGGCAAGAGACCCAGTACTTC
cdr3_aa: CATSSPGDRGQETQYF

v_call: TRBV6-5
j_call: TRBJ2-2
clone_size: few
d_call: NA
cdr3_nt: TGTGCCAGCAGTTCCCGGGCCCGGGACACCGGGGAGCTGTTTTTT
cdr3_aa: CASSSRARDTGELFF

v_call: TRBV7-9
j_call: TRBJ1-1
clone_size: many
d_call: NA
cdr3_nt: TGTGCCAGCAGCTTACGCGGGGTGGCTGAAGCTTTCTTT
cdr3_aa: CASSLRGVAEAFF

v_call: TRBV14
j_call: TRBJ2-1
clone_size: few
d_call: NA
cdr3_nt: TGTGCCAGCAGCCAACCGAGTCCCATCTCCTACAATGAGCAGTTCTTC
cdr3_aa: CASSQPSPISYNEQFF